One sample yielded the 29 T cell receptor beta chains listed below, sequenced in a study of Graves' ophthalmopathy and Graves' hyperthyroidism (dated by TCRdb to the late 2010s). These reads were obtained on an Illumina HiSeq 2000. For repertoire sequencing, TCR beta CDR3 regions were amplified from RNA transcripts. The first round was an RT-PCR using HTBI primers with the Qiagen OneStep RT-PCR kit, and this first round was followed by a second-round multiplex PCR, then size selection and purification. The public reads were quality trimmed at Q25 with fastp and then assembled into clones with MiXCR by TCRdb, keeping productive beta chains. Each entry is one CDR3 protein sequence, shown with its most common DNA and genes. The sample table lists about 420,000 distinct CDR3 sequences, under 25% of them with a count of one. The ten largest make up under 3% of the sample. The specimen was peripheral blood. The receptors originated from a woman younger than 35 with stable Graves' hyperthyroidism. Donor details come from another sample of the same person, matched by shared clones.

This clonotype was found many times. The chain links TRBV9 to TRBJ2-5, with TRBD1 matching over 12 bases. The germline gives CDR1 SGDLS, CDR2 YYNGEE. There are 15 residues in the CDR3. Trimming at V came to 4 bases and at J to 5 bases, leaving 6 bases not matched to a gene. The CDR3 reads CASSSRDRGLETQYF. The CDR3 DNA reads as TGTGCCAGCAGCTCCCGGGACAGGGGGCTGGAGACCCAGTACTTC. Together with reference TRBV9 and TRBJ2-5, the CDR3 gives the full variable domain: DSGVTQTPKHLITATGQRVTLRCSPRSGDLSVYWYQQSLDQGLQFLIQYYNGEERAKGNILERFSAQQFPDLHSELNLSSLELGDSALYFCASSSRDRGLETQYFGPGTRLLVL.

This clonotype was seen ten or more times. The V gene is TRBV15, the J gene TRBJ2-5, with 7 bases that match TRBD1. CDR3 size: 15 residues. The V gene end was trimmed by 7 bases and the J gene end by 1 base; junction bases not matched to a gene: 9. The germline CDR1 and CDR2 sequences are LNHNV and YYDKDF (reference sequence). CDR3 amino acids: CATTTDRNIQETQYF. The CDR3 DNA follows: TGTGCCACCACCACGGACAGGAACATCCAAGAGACCCAGTACTTC.

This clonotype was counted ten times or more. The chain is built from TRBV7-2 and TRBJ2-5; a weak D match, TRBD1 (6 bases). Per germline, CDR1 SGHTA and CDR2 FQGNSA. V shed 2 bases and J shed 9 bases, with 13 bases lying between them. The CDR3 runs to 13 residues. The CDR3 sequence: CASSLQATGSQYF. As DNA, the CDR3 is TGTGCCAGCAGCTTACAGGCCACAGGGTCCCAGTACTTC.

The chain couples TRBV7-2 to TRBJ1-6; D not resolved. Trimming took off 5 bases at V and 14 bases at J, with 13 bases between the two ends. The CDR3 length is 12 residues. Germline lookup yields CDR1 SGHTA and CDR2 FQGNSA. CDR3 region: CASSISKGTLHF. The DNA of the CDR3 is TGTGCCAGCAGCATAAGTAAGGGTACCCTCCACTTT.

The CDR3 region has the DNA TGTGCCAGCAGTCCAACGATGGAAAACACCATATATTTT. Amino acid sequence: CASSPTMENTIYF. V gene TRBV12-3 or TRBV12-4 combines with J gene TRBJ1-3; D unclear. Trimming took 5 bases from V and 6 from J, leaving 11 bases between them. CDR3 length: 13 amino acids.

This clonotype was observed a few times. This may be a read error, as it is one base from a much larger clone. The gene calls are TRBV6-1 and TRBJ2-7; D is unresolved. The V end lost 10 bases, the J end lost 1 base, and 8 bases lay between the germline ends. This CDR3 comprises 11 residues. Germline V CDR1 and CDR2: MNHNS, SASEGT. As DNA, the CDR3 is TGTGCCACCCAGAGATCCTACGAGCAGTACTTC. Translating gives CATQRSYEQYF.

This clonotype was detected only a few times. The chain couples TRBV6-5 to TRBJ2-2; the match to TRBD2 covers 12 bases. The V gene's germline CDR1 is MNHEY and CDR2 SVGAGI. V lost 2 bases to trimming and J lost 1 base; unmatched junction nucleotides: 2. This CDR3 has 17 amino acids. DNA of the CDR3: TGTGCCAGCAGTTACCAGACTAGCGGGGGGAACACCGGGGAGCTGTTTTTT. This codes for CASSYQTSGGNTGELFF.

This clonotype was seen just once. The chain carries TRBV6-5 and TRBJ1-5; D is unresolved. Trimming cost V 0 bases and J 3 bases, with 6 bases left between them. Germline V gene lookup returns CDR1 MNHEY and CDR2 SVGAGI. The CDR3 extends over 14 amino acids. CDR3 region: CASSYSNLNQPQHF. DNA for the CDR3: TGTGCCAGCAGTTACTCGAACCTCAATCAGCCCCAGCATTTT.

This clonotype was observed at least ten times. The chain's CDR3 is CASSYPSFAGGPQHF. The CDR3 DNA reads TGTGCCAGCAGTTATCCCTCTTTTGCGGGGGGCCCCCAGCATTTT. The chain links TRBV6-2 or TRBV6-3 to TRBJ1-5, with TRBD1 as a possible D gene (6 bases). V shed 3 bases and J shed 10 bases, with 19 bases lying between them. This CDR3 comprises 15 residues. CDR1 is MNHEY, CDR2 SVGEGT, per germline.

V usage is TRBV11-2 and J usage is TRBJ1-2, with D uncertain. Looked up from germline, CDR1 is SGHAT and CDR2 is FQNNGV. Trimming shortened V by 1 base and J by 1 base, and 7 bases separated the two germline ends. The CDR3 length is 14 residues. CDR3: CASSLVAINYGYTF. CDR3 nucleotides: TGTGCCAGCAGCTTAGTCGCCATTAACTATGGCTACACCTTC. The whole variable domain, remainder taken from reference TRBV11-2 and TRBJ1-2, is EAGVAQSPRYKIIEKRQSVAFWCNPISGHATLYWYQQILGQGPKLLIQFQNNGVVDDSQLPKDRFSAERLKGVDSTLKIQPAKLEDSAVYLCASSLVAINYGYTFGSGTRLTVV.

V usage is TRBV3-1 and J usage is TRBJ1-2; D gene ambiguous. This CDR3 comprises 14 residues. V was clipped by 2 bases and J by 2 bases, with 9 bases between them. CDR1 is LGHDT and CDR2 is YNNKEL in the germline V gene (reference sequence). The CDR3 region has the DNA TGTGCCAGCAGCCAACGGGAGGGCAACTATGGCTACACCTTC. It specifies CASSQREGNYGYTF.

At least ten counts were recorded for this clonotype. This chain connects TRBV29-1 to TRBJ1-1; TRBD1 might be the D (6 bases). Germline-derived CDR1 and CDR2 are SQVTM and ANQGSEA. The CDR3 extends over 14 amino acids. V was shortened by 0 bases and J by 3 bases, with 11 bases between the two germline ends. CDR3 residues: CSVEDPGGYTEAFF. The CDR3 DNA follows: TGCAGCGTTGAAGATCCGGGGGGCTACACTGAAGCTTTCTTT.

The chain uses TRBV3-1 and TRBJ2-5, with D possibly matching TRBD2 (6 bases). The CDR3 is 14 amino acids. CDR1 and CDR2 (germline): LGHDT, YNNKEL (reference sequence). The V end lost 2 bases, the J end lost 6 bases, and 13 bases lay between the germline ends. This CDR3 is CASSQIAGSKTQYF. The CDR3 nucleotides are TGTGCCAGCAGCCAAATTGCGGGGTCCAAGACCCAGTACTTC.

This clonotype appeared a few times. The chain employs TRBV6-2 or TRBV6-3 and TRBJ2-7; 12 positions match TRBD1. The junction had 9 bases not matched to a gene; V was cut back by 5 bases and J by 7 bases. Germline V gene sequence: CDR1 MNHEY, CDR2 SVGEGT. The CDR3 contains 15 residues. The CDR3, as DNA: TGTGCCAGCAGTGACACCGGGACAGGGGGCTTAGAGCAGTACTTC. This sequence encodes CASSDTGTGGLEQYF.

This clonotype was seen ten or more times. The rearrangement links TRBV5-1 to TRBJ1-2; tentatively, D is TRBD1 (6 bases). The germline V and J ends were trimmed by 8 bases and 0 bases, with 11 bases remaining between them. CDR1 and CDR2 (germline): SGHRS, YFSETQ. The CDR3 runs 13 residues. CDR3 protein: CARQGASNYGYTF. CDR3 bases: TGCGCCAGACAGGGCGCCTCTAACTATGGCTACACCTTC. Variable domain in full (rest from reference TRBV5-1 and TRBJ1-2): KAGVTQTPRYLIKTRGQQVTLSCSPISGHRSVSWYQQTPGQGLQFLFEYFSETQRNKGNFPGRFSGRQFSNSRSEMNVSTLELGDSALYLCARQGASNYGYTFGSGTRLTVV.

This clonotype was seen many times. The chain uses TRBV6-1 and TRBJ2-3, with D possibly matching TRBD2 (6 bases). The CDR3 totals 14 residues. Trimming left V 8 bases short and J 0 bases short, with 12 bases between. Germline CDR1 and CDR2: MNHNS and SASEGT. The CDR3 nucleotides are TGTGCCAGCCGCCGGGACTCCAGCACAGATACGCAGTATTTT. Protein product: CASRRDSSTDTQYF.

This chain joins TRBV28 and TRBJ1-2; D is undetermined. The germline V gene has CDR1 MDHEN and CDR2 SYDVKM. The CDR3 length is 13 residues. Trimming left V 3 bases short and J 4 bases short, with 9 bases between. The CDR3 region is CASSFQILYGYTF. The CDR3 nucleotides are TGTGCCAGCAGTTTCCAGATACTCTATGGCTACACCTTC.

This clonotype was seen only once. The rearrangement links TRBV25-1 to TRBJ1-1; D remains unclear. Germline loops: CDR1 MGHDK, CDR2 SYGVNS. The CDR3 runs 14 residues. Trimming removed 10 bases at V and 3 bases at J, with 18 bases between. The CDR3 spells CATPAPPMDTEAFF. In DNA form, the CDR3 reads TGTGCCACCCCGGCCCCACCTATGGACACTGAAGCTTTCTTT.

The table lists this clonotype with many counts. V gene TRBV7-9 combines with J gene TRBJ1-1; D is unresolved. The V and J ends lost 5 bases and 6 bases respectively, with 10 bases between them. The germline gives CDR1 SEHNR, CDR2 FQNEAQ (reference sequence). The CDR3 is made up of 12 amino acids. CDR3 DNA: TGTGCCAGCAGCCAGGACTCGGCTGAAGCTTTCTTT. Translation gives CASSQDSAEAFF.

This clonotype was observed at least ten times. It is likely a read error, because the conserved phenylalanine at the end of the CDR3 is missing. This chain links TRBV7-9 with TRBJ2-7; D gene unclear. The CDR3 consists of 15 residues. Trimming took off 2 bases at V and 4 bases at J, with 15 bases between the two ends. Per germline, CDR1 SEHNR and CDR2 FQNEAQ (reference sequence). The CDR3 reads CASSLSAGTLYEQYL. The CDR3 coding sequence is TGTGCCAGCAGCTTATCCGCAGGCACCCTTTACGAGCAGTACCTC.

The CDR3, as DNA: TGTGCCAGCAGCCCGGACGGAGGTTTCTTCTACGAGCAGTACTTC. Translating it yields CASSPDGGFFYEQYF. The rearrangement links TRBV2 to TRBJ2-7; possibly TRBD2 for D (5 bases). Germline lookup yields CDR1 SNHLY and CDR2 FYNNEI. The V end lost 6 bases, the J end lost 3 bases, and 18 bases lay between the germline ends. This CDR3 is 15 amino acids long.

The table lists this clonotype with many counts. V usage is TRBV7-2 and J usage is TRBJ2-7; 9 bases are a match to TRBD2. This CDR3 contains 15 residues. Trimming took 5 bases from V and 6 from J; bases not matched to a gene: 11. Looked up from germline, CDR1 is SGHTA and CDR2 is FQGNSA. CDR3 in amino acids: CASSPLAGIWSEQYF. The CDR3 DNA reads TGTGCCAGCAGCCCCCTAGCGGGAATTTGGTCCGAGCAGTACTTC. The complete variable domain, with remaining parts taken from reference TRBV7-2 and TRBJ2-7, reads GAGVSQSPSNKVTEKGKDVELRCDPISGHTALYWYRQSLGQGLEFLIYFQGNSAPDKSGLPSDRFSAERTGGSVSTLTIQRTQQEDSAVYLCASSPLAGIWSEQYFGPGTRLTVT.

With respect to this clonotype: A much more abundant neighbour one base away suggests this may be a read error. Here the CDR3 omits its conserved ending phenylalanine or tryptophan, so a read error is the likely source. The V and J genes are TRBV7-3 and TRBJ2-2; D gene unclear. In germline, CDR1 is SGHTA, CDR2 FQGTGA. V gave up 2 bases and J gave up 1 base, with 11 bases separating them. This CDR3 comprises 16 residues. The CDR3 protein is CASSLHLTRNTGELFL. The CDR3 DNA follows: TGTGCCAGCAGCTTACACCTGACACGGAACACCGGGGAGCTGTTTTTG.

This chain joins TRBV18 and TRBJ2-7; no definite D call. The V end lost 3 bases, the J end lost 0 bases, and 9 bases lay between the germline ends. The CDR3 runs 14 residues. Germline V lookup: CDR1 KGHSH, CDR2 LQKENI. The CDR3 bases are TGTGCCAGCTCACCGGATCTTTCCTCCTACGAGCAGTACTTC. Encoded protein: CASSPDLSSYEQYF. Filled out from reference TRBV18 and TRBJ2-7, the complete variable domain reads NAGVMQNPRHLVRRRGQEARLRCSPMKGHSHVYWYRQLPEEGLKFMVYLQKENIIDESGMPKERFSAEFPKEGPSILRIQQVVRGDSAAYFCASSPDLSSYEQYFGPGTRLTVT.

The CDR3 loop is CAGLKTQRDTEAFF. The CDR3 DNA reads TGTGCCGGCCTAAAGACCCAGCGTGACACTGAAGCTTTCTTT. The chain couples TRBV6-1 to TRBJ1-1; D remains unclear. Trimming left V 11 bases short and J 3 bases short, with 19 bases between. The germline gives CDR1 MNHNS, CDR2 SASEGT. CDR3 size: 14 residues.

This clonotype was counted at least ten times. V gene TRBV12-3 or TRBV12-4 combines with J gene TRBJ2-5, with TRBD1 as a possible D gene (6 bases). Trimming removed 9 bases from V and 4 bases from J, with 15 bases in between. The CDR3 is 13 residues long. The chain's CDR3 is CASYRDMGETQYF. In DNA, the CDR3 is TGTGCCAGTTACAGGGATATGGGAGAGACCCAGTACTTC.

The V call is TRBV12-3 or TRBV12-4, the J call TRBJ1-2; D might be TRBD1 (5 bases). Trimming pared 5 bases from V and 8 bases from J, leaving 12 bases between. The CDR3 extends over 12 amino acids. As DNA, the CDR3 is TGTGCCAGCAGTGGGGGACTGTTGGGCTACACCTTC. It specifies CASSGGLLGYTF.

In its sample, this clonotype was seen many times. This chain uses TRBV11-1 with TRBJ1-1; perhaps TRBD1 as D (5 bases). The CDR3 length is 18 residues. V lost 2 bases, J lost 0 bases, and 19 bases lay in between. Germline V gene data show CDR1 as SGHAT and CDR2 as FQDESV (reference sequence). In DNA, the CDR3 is TGTGCCAGCAGCTTAATCGGGAGACAGACGAGCATGAACACTGAAGCTTTCTTT. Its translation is CASSLIGRQTSMNTEAFF.

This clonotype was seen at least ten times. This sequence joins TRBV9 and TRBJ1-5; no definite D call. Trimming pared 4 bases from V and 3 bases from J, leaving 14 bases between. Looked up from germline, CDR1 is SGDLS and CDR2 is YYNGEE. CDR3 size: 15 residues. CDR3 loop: CASSPTGRNNQPQHF. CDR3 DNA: TGTGCCAGCAGCCCGACGGGGAGGAACAATCAGCCCCAGCATTTT. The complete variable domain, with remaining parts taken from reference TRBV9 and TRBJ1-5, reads DSGVTQTPKHLITATGQRVTLRCSPRSGDLSVYWYQQSLDQGLQFLIQYYNGEERAKGNILERFSAQQFPDLHSELNLSSLELGDSALYFCASSPTGRNNQPQHFGDGTRLSIL.